This T cell receptor (beta chain) was sequenced in a study of beta chain features in type 1 diabetes. Germline loops: CDR1 MNHEY, CDR2 SVGAGI. The CDR3 covers 15 residues. The V and J ends lost 5 bases and 3 bases, in that order; junction bases with no gene match: 3. Reverse transcribing all isolated RNA meant expressed TCRB transcripts were sequenced. Data came from immunoSEQ multiplex PCR; TCRdb stores just in-frame clones and leaves some out. The sample contains fewer than 500,000 clones, approximately 15% of which appear only once. Purity above 95% was achieved in all sorted populations. The sample was naive CD4+ T cells from blood. This chain connects TRBV6-5 to TRBJ2-5, with 13 bases identical to TRBD2. The sequence was collected from a man aged 25 to 40 in good health. CDR3 coding DNA: TGTGCCAGCAGTCGGGGACTAGCGGGGAAAGAGACCCAGTACTTC. Translated: CASSRGLAGKETQYF.